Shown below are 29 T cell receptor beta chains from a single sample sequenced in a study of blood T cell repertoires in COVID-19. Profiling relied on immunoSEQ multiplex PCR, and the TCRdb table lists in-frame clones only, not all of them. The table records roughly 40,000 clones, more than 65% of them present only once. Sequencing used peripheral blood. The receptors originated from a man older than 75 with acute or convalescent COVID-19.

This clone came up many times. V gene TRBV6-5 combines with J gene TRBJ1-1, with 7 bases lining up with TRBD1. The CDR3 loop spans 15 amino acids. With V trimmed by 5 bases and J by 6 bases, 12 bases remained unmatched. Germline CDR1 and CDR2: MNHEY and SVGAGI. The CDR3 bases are TGTGCCAGCAGTCCTCAGACAGGGAGAGGCGCTGAAGCTTTCTTT. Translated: CASSPQTGRGAEAFF.

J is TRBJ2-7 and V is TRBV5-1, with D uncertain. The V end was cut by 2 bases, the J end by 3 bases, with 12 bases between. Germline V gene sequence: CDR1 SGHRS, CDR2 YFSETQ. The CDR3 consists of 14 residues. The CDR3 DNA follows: TGCGCCAGCAGCTTCGGCGGAGATTACTACGAGCAGTACTTC. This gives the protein CASSFGGDYYEQYF.

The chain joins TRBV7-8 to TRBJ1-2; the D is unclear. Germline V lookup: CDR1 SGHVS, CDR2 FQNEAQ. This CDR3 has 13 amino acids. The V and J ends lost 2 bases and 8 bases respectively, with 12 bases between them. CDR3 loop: CASSLRHEMGYTF. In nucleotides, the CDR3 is TGTGCCAGCAGCTTAAGACACGAGATGGGCTACACCTTC.

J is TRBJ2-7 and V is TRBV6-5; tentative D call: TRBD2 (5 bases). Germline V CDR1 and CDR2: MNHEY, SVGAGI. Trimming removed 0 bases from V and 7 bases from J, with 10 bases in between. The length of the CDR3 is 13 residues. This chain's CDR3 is CASSYSKSGEQYF. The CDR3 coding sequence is TGTGCCAGCAGTTACTCGAAATCGGGAGAGCAGTACTTC.

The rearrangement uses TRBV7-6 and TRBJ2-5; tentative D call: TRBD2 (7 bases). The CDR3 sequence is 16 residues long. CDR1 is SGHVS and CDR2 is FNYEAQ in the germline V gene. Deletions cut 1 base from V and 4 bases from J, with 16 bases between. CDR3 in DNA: TGTGCCAGCAGCTTAGGCGGACGCGGGGGCAGAGAGACCCAGTACTTC. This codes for CASSLGGRGGRETQYF. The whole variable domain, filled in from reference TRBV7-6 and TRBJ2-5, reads GAGVSQSPRYKVTKRGQDVALRCDPISGHVSLYWYRQALGQGPEFLTYFNYEAQQDKSGLPNDRFSAERPEGSISTLTIQRTEQRDSAMYRCASSLGGRGGRETQYFGPGTRLLVL.

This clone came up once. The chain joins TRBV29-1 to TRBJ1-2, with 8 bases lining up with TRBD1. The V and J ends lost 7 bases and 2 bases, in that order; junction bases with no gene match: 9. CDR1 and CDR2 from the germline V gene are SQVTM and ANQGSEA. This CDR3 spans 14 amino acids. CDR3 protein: CSGSTGGPNYGYTF. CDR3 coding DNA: TGCAGCGGCTCCACAGGGGGACCCAACTATGGCTACACCTTC.

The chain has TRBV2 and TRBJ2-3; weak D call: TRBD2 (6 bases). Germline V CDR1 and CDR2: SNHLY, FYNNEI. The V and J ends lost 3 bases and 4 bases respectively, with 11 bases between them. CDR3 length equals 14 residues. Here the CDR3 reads CASSEAGRSDTQYF. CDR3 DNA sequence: TGTGCCAGCAGTGAGGCGGGAAGGTCAGATACGCAGTATTTT.

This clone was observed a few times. The CDR3 sequence: CASSLAGYRGTEAFF. CDR3 DNA sequence: TGCGCCAGCAGCTTGGCAGGCTACCGGGGCACTGAAGCTTTCTTT. The chain is built from TRBV5-1 and TRBJ1-1, with D uncertain. The germline V gene has CDR1 SGHRS and CDR2 YFSETQ. V lost 0 bases to trimming and J lost 4 bases, with 13 bases between them. This CDR3 has 15 amino acids.

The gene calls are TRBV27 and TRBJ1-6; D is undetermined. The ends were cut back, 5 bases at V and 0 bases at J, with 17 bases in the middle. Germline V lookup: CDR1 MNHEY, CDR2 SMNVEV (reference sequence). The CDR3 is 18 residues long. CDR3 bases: TGTGCCAGCAGTCCCCCCCGTGGAGGGAGCTCCTATAATTCACCCCTCCACTTT. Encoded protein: CASSPPRGGSSYNSPLHF.

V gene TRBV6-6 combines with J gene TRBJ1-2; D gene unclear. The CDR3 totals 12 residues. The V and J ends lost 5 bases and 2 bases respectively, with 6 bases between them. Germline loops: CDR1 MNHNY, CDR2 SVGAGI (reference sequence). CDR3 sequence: CASSPGNYGYTF. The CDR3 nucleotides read TGTGCCAGCAGTCCGGGGAACTATGGCTACACCTTC.

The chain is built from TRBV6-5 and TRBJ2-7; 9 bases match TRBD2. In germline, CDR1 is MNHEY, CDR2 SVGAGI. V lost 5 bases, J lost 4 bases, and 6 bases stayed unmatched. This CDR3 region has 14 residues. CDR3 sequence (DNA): TGTGCCAGCAGTCCCGGACTAGCGCCTTACGAGCAGTACTTC. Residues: CASSPGLAPYEQYF.

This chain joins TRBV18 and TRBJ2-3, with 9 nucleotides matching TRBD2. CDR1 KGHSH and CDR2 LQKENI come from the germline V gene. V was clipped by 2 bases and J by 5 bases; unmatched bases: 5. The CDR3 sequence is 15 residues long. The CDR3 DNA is TGTGCCAGCTCACCAGGGCGGGGGGGAAGAGATACGCAGTATTTT. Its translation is CASSPGRGGRDTQYF. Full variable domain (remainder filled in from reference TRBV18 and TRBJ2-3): NAGVMQNPRHLVRRRGQEARLRCSPMKGHSHVYWYRQLPEEGLKFMVYLQKENIIDESGMPKERFSAEFPKEGPSILRIQQVVRGDSAAYFCASSPGRGGRDTQYFGPGTRLTVL.

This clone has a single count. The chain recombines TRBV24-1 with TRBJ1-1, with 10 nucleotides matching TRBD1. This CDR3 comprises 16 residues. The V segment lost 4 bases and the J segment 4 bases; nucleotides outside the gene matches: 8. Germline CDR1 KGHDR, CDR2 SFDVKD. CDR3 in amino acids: CATSEIPGTGVTEAFF. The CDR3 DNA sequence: TGTGCCACCAGTGAAATACCCGGGACAGGGGTCACTGAAGCTTTCTTT.

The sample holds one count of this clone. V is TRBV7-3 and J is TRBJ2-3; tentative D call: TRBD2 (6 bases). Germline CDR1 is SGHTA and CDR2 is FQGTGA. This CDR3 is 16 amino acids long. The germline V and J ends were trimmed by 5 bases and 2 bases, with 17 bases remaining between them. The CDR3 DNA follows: TGTGCCAGCAGCACATCCTCGCGGGGAGACACAGATACGCAGTATTTT. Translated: CASSTSSRGDTDTQYF.

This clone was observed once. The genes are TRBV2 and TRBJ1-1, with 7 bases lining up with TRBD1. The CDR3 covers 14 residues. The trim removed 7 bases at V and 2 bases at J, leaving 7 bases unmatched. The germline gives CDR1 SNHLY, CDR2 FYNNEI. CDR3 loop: CASTYGQDNTEAFF. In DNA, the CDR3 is TGTGCCAGCACCTATGGACAGGATAACACTGAAGCTTTCTTT.

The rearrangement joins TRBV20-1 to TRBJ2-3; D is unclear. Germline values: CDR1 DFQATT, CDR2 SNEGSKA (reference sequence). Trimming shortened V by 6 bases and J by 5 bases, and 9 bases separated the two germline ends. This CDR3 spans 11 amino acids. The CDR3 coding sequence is TGCAGTGCCCCACCACTAGATACGCAGTATTTT. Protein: CSAPPLDTQYF.

The CDR3 sequence is CASSFLAGDTGELFF. The DNA of the CDR3 is TGCGCCAGCAGCTTCCTAGCGGGAGACACCGGGGAGCTGTTTTTT. This chain joins TRBV5-1 and TRBJ2-2; TRBD2 matches at 10 bases. The ends lost 2 bases at V and 3 bases at J; junction bases unmatched: 1. This CDR3 is built from 15 residues. Looked up from germline, CDR1 is SGHRS and CDR2 is YFSETQ.

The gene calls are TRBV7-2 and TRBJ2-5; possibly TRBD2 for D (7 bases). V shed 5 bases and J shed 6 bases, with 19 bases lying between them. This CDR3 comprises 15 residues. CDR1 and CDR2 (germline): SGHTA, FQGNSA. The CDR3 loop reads CASSTVGGGWQTQYF. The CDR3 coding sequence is TGTGCCAGCAGCACCGTGGGGGGGGGCTGGCAGACCCAGTACTTC.

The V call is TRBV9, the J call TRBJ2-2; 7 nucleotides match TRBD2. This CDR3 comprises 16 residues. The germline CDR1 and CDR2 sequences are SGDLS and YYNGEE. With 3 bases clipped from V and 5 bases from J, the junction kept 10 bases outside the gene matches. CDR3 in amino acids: CASSAGLHPQTGELFF. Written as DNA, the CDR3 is TGTGCCAGCAGCGCGGGACTACACCCTCAAACCGGGGAGCTGTTTTTT.

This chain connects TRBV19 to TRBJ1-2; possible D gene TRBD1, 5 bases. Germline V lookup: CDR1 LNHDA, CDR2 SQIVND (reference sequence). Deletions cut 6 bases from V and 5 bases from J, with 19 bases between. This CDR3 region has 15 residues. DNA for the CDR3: TGTGCCAGTAGACCCTCTCAGGGTTATTTATATGGCTACACCTTC. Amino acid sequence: CASRPSQGYLYGYTF.

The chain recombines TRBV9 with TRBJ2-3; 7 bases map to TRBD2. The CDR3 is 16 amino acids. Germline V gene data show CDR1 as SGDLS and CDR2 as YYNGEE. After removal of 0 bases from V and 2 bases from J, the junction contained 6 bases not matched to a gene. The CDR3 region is CASSVVGGLITDTQYF. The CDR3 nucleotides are TGTGCCAGCAGCGTAGTGGGGGGACTAATCACAGATACGCAGTATTTT.

The CDR3 nucleotides are TGTGCCAGCAGCTTAGGTCTAGCTGCTAGCACAGATACGCAGTATTTT. This translates into CASSLGLAASTDTQYF. The V and J genes are TRBV11-1 and TRBJ2-3; tentative D call: TRBD2 (5 bases). The CDR3 loop spans 16 amino acids. Germline CDR1 and CDR2: SGHAT and FQDESV (reference sequence). Trimming left V 1 base short and J 0 bases short, with 11 bases between.

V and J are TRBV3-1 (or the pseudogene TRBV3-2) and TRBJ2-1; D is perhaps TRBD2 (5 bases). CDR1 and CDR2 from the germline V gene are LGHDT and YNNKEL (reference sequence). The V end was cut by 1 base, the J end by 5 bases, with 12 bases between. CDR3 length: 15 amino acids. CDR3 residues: CASSQAPSFDNEQFF. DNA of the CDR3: TGTGCCAGCAGCCAAGCTCCTAGCTTCGACAATGAGCAGTTCTTC.

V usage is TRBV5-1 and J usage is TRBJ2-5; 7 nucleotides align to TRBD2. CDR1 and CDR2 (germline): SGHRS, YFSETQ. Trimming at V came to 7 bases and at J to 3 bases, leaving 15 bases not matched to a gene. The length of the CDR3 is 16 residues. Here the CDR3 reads CASRLDGGILKETQYF. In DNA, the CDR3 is TGCGCCAGCCGACTAGACGGGGGGATCCTAAAAGAGACCCAGTACTTC.

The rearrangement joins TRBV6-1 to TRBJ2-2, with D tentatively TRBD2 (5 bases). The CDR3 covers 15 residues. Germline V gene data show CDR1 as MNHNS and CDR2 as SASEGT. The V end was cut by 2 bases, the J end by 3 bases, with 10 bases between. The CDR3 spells CASSERGYDTGELFF. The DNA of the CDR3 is TGTGCCAGCAGTGAAAGAGGGTACGACACCGGGGAGCTGTTTTTT.

The CDR3 loop is CASSTPGGRTEAFF. DNA for the CDR3: TGTGCCAGCAGCACCCCAGGGGGAAGGACTGAAGCTTTCTTT. The V and J genes are TRBV5-4 and TRBJ1-1, with 7 positions matching TRBD1. CDR3 size: 14 residues. V lost 4 bases to trimming and J lost 5 bases; unmatched junction nucleotides: 8. Germline V gene lookup returns CDR1 SGHNT and CDR2 YYREEE (reference sequence). Together with reference TRBV5-4 and TRBJ1-1, the CDR3 gives the full variable domain: ETGVTQSPTHLIKTRGQQVTLRCSSQSGHNTVSWYQQALGQGPQFIFQYYREEENGRGNFPPRFSGLQFPNYSSELNVNALELDDSALYLCASSTPGGRTEAFFGQGTRLTVV.

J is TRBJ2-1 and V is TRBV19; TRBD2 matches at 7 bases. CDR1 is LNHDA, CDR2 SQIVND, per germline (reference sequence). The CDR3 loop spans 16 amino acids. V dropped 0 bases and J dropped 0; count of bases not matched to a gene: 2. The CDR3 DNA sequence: TGTGCCAGTAGTATAGATCGCGGGAGCTCCTACAATGAGCAGTTCTTC. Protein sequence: CASSIDRGSSYNEQFF. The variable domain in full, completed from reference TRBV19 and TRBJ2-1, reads DGGITQSPKYLFRKEGQNVTLSCEQNLNHDAMYWYRQDPGQGLRLIYYSQIVNDFQKGDIAEGYSVSREKKESFPLTVTSAQKNPTAFYLCASSIDRGSSYNEQFFGPGTRLTVL.

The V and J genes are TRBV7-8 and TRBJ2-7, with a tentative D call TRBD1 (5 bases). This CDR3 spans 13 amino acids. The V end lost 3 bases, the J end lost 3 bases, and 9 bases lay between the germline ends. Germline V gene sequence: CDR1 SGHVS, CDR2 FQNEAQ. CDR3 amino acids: CASSFPDSYEQYF. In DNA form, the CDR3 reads TGTGCCAGCAGCTTTCCCGACAGCTACGAGCAGTACTTC.

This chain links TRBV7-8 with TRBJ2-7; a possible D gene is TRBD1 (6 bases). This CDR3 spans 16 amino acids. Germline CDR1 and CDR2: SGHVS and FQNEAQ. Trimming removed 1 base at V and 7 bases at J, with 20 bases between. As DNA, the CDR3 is TGTGCCAGCAGCTTAGTAAACAGGGTTAAGAGGCCGGAGCAGTACTTC. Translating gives CASSLVNRVKRPEQYF. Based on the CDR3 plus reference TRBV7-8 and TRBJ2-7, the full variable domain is GAGVSQSPRYKVAKRGQDVALRCDPISGHVSLFWYQQALGQGPEFLTYFQNEAQLDKSGLPSDRFFAERPEGSVSTLKIQRTQQEDSAVYLCASSLVNRVKRPEQYFGPGTRLTVT.